This T cell receptor beta chain was found in a study of control samples from healthy donors and cancer patients. Data came from immunoSEQ multiplex PCR; TCRdb stores just in-frame clones and leaves some out. The data show about 170,000 clones, 94% seen once. This TCR was sampled from a woman aged 18-29 years in good health. The sequenced material came from blood.

CDR3 in amino acids: CASSHRGQGFTEAFF. CDR3 DNA: TGTGCCAGCAGTCACAGGGGGCAAGGATTCACTGAAGCTTTCTTT. The chain has TRBV6-5 and TRBJ1-1; TRBD1 aligns across 9 bases. The V gene's germline CDR1 is MNHEY and CDR2 SVGAGI. Germline trimming cut 5 bases from V and 4 bases from J; bases unmatched to any gene: 8. The CDR3 loop spans 15 amino acids.